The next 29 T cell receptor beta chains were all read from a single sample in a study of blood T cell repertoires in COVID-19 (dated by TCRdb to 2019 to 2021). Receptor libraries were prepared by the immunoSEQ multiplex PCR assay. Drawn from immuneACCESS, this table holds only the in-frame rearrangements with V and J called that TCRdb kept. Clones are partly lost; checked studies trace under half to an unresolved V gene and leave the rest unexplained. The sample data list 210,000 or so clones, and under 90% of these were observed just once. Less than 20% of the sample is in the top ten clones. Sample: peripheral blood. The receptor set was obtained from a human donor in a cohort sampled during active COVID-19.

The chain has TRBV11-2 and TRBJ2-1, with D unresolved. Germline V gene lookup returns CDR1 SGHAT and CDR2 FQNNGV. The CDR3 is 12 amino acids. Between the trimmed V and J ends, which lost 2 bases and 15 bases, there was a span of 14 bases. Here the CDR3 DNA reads TGTGCCAGCAGCTTAACTGGTCGGGTTGGGTTCTTC. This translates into CASSLTGRVGFF. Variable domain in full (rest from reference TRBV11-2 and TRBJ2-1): EAGVAQSPRYKIIEKRQSVAFWCNPISGHATLYWYQQILGQGPKLLIQFQNNGVVDDSQLPKDRFSAERLKGVDSTLKIQPAKLEDSAVYLCASSLTGRVGFFGPGTRLTVL.

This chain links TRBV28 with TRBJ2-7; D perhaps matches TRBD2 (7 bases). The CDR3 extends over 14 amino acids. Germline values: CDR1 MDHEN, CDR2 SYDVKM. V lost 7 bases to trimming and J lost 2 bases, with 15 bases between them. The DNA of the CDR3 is TGTGCCAGCACCTCGGGGGGCGCCGCCTACGAGCAGTACTTC. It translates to CASTSGGAAYEQYF.

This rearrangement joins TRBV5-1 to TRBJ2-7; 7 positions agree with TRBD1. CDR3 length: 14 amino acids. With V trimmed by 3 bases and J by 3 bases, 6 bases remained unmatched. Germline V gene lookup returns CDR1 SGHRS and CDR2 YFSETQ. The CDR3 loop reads CASSSRQGVYEQYF. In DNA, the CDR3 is TGCGCCAGCAGCTCCAGACAGGGAGTCTACGAGCAGTACTTC.

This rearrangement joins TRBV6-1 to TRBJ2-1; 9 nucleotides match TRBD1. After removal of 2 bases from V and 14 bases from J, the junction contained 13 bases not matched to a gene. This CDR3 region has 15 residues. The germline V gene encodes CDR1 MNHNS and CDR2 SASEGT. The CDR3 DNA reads TGTGCCAGCAGTGAAACCGGGACAGGGTTTCGAACGGAGTTCTTC. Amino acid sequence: CASSETGTGFRTEFF.

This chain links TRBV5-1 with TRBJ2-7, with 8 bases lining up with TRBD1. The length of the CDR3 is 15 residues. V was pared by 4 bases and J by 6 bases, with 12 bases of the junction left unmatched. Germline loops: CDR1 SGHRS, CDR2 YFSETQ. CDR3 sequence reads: CASSNQPGQVAEQYF. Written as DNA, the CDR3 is TGCGCCAGCAGCAACCAACCGGGACAGGTGGCCGAGCAGTACTTC.

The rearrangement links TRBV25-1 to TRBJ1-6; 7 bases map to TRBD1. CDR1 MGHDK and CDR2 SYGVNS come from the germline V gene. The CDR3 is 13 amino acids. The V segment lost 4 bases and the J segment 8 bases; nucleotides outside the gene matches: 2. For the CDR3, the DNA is TGTGCCAGCAGTGGGGGACAGTATTCACCCCTCCACTTT. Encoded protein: CASSGGQYSPLHF.

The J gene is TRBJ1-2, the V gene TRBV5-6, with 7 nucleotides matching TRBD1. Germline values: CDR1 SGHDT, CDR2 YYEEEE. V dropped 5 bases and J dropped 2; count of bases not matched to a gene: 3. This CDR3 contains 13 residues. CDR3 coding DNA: TGTGCCAGCAGTCAGACAGGGAACTATGGCTACACCTTC. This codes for CASSQTGNYGYTF.

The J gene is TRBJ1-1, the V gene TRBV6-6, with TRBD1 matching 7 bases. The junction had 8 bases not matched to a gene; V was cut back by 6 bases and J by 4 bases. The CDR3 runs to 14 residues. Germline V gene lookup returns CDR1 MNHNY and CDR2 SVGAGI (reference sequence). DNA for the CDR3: TGTGCCAGCAGCCTTGGACAGGCCGCCACTGAAGCTTTCTTT. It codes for CASSLGQAATEAFF.

The CDR3 coding sequence is TGTGCCAGCAGCGTAGGCGGAGGCAACGTACGAGAGACCCAGTACTTC. Translation gives CASSVGGGNVRETQYF. The V gene is TRBV9, the J gene TRBJ2-5; possibly TRBD2 for D (5 bases). CDR1 and CDR2 (germline): SGDLS, YYNGEE. V was clipped by 0 bases and J by 4 bases, with 16 bases between them. The CDR3 is 16 residues long.

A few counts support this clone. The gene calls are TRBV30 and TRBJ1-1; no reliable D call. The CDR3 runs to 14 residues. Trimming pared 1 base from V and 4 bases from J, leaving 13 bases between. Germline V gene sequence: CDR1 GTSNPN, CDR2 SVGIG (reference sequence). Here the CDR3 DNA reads TGTGCCTGGAGTGAGCCTCTTGCGGGCACTGAAGCTTTCTTT. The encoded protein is CAWSEPLAGTEAFF.

CDR3 region: CASREGLATTKQETQYF. The CDR3 region has the DNA TGTGCCAGCAGGGAAGGGCTAGCGACCACAAAACAAGAGACCCAGTACTTC. The V gene is TRBV5-4, the J gene TRBJ2-5; maybe TRBD2 (6 bases). CDR3 length: 17 amino acids. Germline V gene data show CDR1 as SGHNT and CDR2 as YYREEE (reference sequence). Trimming took off 5 bases at V and 2 bases at J, with 22 bases between the two ends.

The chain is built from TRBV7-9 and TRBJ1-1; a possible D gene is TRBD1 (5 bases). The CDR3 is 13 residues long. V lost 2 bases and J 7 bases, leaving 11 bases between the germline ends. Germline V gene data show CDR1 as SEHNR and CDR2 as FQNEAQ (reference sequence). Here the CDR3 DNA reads TGTGCCAGCAGCTTACAGGGAGGGGTTGAAGCTTTCTTT. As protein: CASSLQGGVEAFF.

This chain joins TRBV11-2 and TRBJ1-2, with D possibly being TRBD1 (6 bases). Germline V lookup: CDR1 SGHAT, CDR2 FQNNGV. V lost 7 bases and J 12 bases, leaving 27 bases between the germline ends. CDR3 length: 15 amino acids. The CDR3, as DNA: TGTGCCAGCACCCCGCTTAAAGGACAGTCACCCTATCACACCTTC. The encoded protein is CASTPLKGQSPYHTF.

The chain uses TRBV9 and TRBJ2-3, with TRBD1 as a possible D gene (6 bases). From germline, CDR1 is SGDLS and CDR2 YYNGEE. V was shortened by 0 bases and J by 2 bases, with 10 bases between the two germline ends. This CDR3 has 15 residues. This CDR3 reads CASSVGGRNTDTQYF. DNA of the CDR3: TGTGCCAGCAGCGTAGGGGGGCGGAACACAGATACGCAGTATTTT. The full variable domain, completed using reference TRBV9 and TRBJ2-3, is DSGVTQTPKHLITATGQRVTLRCSPRSGDLSVYWYQQSLDQGLQFLIQYYNGEERAKGNILERFSAQQFPDLHSELNLSSLELGDSALYFCASSVGGRNTDTQYFGPGTRLTVL.

This chain's CDR3 is CASRTGEYNYGYTF. The CDR3 nucleotides are TGTGCCAGTAGGACAGGTGAATACAACTATGGCTACACCTTC. The chain carries TRBV19 and TRBJ1-2, with a weak D call TRBD1 (6 bases). Per germline, CDR1 LNHDA and CDR2 SQIVND (reference sequence). V lost 6 bases and J 2 bases, leaving 13 bases between the germline ends. The CDR3 runs 14 residues. Looking up the rest from reference TRBV19 and TRBJ1-2 gives the full variable domain: DGGITQSPKYLFRKEGQNVTLSCEQNLNHDAMYWYRQDPGQGLRLIYYSQIVNDFQKGDIAEGYSVSREKKESFPLTVTSAQKNPTAFYLCASRTGEYNYGYTFGSGTRLTVV.

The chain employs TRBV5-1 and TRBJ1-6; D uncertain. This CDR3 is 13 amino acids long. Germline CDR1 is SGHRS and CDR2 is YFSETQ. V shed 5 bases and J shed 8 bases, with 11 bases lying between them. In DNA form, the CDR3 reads TGCGCCAGCAGAGGAGGTGTTGATTCACCCCTCCACTTT. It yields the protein CASRGGVDSPLHF.

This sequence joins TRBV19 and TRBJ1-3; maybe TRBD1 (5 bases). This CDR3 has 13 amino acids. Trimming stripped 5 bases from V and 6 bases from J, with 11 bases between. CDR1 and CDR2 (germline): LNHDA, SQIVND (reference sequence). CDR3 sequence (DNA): TGTGCCAGTAGTTCGACAGTTGTAAACACCATATATTTT. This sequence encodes CASSSTVVNTIYF.

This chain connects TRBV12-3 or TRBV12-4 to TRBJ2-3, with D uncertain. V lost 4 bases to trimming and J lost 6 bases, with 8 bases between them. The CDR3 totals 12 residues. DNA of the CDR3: TGTGCCAGCAGTTCCGCCGGGGATACGCAGTATTTT. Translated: CASSSAGDTQYF.

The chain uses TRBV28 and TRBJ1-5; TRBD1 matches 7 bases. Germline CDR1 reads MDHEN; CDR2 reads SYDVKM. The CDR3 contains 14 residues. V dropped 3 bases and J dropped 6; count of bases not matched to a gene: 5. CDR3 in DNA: TGTGCCAGCAGTTTCCAGGGGGGAAGTCAGCCCCAGCATTTT. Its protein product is CASSFQGGSQPQHF.

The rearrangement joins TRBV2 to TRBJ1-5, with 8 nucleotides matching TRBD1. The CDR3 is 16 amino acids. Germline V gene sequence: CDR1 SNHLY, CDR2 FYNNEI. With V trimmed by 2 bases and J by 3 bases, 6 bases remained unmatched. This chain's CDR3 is CASSEPRQGPNQPQHF. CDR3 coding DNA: TGTGCCAGCAGTGAACCCAGACAGGGGCCCAATCAGCCCCAGCATTTT. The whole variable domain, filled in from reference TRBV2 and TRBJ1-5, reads EPEVTQTPSHQVTQMGQEVILRCVPISNHLYFYWYRQILGQKVEFLVSFYNNEISEKSEIFDDQFSVERPDGSNFTLKIRSTKLEDSAMYFCASSEPRQGPNQPQHFGDGTRLSIL.

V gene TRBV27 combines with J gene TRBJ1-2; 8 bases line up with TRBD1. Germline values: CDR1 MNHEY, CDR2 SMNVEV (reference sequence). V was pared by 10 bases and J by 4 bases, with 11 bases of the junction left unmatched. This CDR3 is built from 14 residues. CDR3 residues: CATKSGQGAYGYTF. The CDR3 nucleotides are TGTGCCACCAAATCAGGACAGGGTGCCTATGGCTACACCTTC.

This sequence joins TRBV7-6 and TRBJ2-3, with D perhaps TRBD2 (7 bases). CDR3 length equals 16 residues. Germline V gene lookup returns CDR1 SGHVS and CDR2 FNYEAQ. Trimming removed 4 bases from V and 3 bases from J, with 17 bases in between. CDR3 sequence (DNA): TGTGCCAGCAGCTCAGGGGCGGGGGCTCTGACAGATACGCAGTATTTT. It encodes CASSSGAGALTDTQYF.

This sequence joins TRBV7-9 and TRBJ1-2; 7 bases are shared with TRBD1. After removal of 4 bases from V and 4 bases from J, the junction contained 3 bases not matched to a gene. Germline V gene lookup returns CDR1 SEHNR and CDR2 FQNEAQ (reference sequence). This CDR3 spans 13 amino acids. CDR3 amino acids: CASSWTGIYGYTF. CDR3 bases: TGTGCCAGCAGCTGGACAGGAATCTATGGCTACACCTTC.

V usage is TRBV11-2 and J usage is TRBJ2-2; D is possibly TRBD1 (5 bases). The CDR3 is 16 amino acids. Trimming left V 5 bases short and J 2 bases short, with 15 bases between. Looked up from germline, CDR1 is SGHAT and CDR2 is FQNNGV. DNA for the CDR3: TGTGCCAGCAGCAAACCCAGGGAATCAAACACCGGGGAGCTGTTTTTT. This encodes CASSKPRESNTGELFF.

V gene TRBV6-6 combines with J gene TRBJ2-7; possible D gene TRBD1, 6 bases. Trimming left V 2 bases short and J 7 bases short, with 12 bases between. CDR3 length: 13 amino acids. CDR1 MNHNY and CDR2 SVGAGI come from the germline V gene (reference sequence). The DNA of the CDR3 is TGTGCCAGCAGTTACGGCGACAGGTGGGAGCAGTACGTC. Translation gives CASSYGDRWEQYV.

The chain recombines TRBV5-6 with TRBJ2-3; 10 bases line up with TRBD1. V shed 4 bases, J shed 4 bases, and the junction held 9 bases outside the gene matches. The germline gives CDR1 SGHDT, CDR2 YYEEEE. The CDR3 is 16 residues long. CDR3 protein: CASSLRTGGSSDTQYF. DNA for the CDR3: TGTGCCAGCAGCCTCCGGACAGGGGGTTCCTCAGATACGCAGTATTTT.

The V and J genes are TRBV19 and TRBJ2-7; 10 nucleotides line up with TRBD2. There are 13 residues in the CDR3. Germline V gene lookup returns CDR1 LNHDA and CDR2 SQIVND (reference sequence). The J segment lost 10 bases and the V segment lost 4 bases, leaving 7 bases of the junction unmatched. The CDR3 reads CASSSLAGVDQYF. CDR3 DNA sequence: TGTGCCAGTAGTAGCCTAGCGGGAGTGGATCAGTACTTC.

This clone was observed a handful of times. CDR3 DNA sequence: TGTGCCAGCAGCTTAGTCCAAGCTGGCGAGCAGTACGTC. Amino acids: CASSLVQAGEQYV. This chain joins TRBV7-9 and TRBJ2-7, with D hard to call. The V end was cut by 1 base, the J end by 6 bases, with 10 bases between. This CDR3 region has 13 residues. The germline gives CDR1 SEHNR, CDR2 FQNEAQ (reference sequence).

The CDR3 bases are TGTGCCAGCAGTGACCGGGGGGTAGGAACTGAAGCTTTCTTT. This translates into CASSDRGVGTEAFF. This rearrangement joins TRBV2 to TRBJ1-1; maybe TRBD1 (5 bases). The CDR3 contains 14 residues. V was trimmed by 3 bases and J by 5 bases, leaving 13 bases between them. Germline CDR1 and CDR2: SNHLY and FYNNEI.